This TCR beta chain was sequenced in a study of cytomegalovirus exposure and HLA in healthy donors. To note about this clone: Its antigen is unknown.

Whole-study results and caveats: In presence/absence analyses, roughly uniform sequencing depth across donors was assumed.

V was clipped by 5 bases and J by 5 bases, with 18 bases between them. Per germline, CDR1 MDHEN and CDR2 SYDVKM. CDR3 length: 15 residues. PCR used 60 Vbeta primers and 13 Jbeta primers. Assay: immunoSEQ multiplex PCR; the TCRdb copy retains only in-frame clones and omits some. The data contain 150,000 to 200,000 clones, approximately 81% of them seen just once; the ten biggest clones take up about 2.5%. The chain combines TRBV28 with TRBJ2-5; D is possibly TRBD1 (5 bases). Material for sequencing was PBMCs. The receptor comes from a woman aged 45-65 years in good health and CMV-seronegative. CDR3 amino acids: CASSLLTDSRETQYF. DNA of the CDR3: TGTGCCAGCAGTCTACTGACAGACTCCCGCGAGACCCAGTACTTC.